The present TCR beta chain was sequenced within a study of T cells in women clearing cervical HPV infection. Whole-study findings and limits: Associations may precede or follow infection; HPV-specific or memory T cells were not isolated.

Method: immunoSEQ multiplex PCR; TCRdb's copy keeps in-frame clones and lacks some. This sample's clone table lists roughly 25,000 clones. In regard to this clone: The target antigen is unknown. The CDR3 goes on 3 residues after the read ends, and that part is filled in from the germline J gene.

The CDR3 totals 12 residues. The germline gives CDR1 SEHNR, CDR2 FQNEAQ (reference sequence). The sequenced material came from blood buffy coat. The chain is built from TRBV7-9 and TRBJ2-3, with 7 nucleotides matching TRBD1. This TCR was sampled from a woman aged 18 to 75 with a cervical HPV16 infection that either progressed to CIN3+ or cleared (not recorded which). The chain's CDR3 is CASSQGDQPQYF. CDR3 bases read: TGTGCCAGCAGCCAGGGGGATCAGCCG.